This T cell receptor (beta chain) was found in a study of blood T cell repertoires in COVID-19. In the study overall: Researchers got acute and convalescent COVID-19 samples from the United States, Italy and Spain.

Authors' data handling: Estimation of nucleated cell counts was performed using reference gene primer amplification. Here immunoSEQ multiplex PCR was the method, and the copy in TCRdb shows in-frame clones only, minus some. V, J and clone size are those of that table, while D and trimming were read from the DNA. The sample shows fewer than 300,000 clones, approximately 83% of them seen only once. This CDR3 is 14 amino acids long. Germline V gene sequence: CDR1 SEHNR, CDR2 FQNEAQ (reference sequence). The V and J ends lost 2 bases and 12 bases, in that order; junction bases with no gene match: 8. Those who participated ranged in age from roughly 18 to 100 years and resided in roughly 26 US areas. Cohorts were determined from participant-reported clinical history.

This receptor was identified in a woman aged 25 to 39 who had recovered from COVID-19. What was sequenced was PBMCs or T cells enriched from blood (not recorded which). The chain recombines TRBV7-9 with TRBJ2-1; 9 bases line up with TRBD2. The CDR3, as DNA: TGTGCCAGCAGCTTAACGGCTAGCGGGGATGCGCAGTTCTTC. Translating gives CASSLTASGDAQFF.